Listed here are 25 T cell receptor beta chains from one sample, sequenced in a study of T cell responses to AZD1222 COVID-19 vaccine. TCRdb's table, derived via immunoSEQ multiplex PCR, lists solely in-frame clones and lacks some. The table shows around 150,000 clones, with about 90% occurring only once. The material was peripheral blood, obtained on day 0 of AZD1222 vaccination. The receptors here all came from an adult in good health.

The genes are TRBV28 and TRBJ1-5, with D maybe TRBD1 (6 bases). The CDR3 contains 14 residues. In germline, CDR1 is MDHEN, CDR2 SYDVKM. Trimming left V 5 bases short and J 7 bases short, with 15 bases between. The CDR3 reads CASSPNLRGQPQHF. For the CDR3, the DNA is TGTGCCAGCAGTCCGAACCTCAGGGGCCAGCCCCAGCATTTT.

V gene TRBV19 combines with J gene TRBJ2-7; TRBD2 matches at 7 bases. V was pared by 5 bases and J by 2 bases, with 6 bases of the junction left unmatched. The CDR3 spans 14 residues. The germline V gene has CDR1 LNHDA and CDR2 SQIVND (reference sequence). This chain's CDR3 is CASSGASGAYEQYF. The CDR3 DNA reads TGTGCCAGTAGTGGAGCTAGCGGCGCCTACGAGCAGTACTTC.

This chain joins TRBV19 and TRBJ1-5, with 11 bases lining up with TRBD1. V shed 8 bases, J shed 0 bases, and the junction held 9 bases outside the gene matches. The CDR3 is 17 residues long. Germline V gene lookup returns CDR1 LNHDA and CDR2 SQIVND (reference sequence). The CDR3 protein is CASRGTGGFPSNQPQHF. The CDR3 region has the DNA TGTGCCAGTCGCGGGACAGGGGGGTTTCCTAGCAATCAGCCCCAGCATTTT.

CDR3 loop: CASSYSLEGATQETQYF. CDR3 in DNA: TGTGCCAGCAGTTACTCTTTGGAGGGTGCTACGCAAGAGACCCAGTACTTC. The V and J genes are TRBV6-2 or TRBV6-3 and TRBJ2-5, with a possible D match to TRBD2 (6 bases). The CDR3 is 17 amino acids. Deletions cut 0 bases from V and 2 bases from J, with 16 bases between. The germline CDR1 and CDR2 sequences are MNHEY and SVGEGT.

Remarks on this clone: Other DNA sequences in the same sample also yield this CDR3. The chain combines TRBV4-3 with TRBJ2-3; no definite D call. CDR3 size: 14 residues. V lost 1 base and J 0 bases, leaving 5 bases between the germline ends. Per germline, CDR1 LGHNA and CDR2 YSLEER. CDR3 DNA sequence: TGCGCCAGCAGCCAAGGAAGAAGCACAGATACGCAGTATTTT. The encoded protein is CASSQGRSTDTQYF.

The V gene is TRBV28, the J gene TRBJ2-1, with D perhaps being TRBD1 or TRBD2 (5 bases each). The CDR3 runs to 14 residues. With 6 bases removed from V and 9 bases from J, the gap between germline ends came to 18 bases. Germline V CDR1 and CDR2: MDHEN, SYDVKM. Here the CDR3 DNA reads TGTGCCAGCAGGGGACCAATGCCCCCAAGTGAGCAGTTCTTC. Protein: CASRGPMPPSEQFF.

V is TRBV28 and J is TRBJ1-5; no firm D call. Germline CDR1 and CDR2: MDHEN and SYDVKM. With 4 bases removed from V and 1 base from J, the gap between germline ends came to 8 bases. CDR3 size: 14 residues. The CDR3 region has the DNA TGTGCCAGCAGTTGGCTGGGCAGCAATCAGCCCCAGCATTTT. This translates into CASSWLGSNQPQHF.

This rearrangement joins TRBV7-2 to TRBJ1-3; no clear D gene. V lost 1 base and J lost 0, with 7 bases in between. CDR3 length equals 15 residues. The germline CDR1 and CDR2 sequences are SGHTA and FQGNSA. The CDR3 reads CASSLGLTSGNTIYF. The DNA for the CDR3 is TGTGCCAGCAGCTTAGGGTTAACCTCTGGAAACACCATATATTTT.

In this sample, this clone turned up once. The CDR3: CASSPMWGQGQPQHF. CDR3 nucleotides: TGTGCCAGCAGTCCCATGTGGGGGCAGGGGCAGCCCCAGCATTTT. The genes are TRBV7-8 and TRBJ1-5, with D possibly matching TRBD1 (6 bases). This CDR3 contains 15 residues. V lost 6 bases to trimming and J lost 7 bases, with 19 bases between them. Germline V gene sequence: CDR1 SGHVS, CDR2 FQNEAQ.

This CDR3 is CASSYWGEGDEQYF. The CDR3 DNA reads TGTGCCAGCAGTTACTGGGGGGAGGGAGACGAGCAGTACTTC. The rearrangement joins TRBV6-6 to TRBJ2-7, with 7 bases matching TRBD2. V shed 1 base, J shed 5 bases, and the junction held 5 bases outside the gene matches. The CDR3 runs 14 residues. Germline CDR1 and CDR2: MNHNY and SVGAGI (reference sequence).

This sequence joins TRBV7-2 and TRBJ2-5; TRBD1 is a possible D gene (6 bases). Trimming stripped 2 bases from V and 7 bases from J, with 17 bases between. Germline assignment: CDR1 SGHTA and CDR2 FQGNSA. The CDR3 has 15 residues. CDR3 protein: CASSLTVGAARTQYF. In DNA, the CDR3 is TGTGCCAGCAGCTTAACAGTGGGGGCCGCCAGGACCCAGTACTTC.

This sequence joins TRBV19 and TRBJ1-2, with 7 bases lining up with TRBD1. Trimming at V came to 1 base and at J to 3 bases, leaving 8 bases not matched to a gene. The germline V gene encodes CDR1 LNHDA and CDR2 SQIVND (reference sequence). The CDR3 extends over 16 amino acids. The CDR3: CASSIGTGQFDYGYTF. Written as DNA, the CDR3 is TGTGCCAGTAGTATAGGCACGGGACAGTTTGACTATGGCTACACCTTC. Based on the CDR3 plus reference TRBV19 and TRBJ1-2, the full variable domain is DGGITQSPKYLFRKEGQNVTLSCEQNLNHDAMYWYRQDPGQGLRLIYYSQIVNDFQKGDIAEGYSVSREKKESFPLTVTSAQKNPTAFYLCASSIGTGQFDYGYTFGSGTRLTVV.

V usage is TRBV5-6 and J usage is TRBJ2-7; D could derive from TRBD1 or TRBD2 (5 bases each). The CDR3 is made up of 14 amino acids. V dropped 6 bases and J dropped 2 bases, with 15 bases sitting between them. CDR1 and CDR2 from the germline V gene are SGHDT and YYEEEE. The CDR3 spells CASTRPGTTYEQYF. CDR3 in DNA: TGTGCCAGCACAAGACCCGGGACCACCTACGAGCAGTACTTC.

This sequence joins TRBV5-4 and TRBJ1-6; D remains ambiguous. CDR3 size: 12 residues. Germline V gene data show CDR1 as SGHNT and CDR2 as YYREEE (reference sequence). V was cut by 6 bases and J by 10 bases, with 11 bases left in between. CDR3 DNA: TGTGCCAGCACAGTCTCATTCTCACCCCTCCACTTT. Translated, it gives CASTVSFSPLHF.

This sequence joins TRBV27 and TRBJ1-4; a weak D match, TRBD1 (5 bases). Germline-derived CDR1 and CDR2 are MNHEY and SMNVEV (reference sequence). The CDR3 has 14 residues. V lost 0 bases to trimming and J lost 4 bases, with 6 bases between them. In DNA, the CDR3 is TGTGCCAGCAGTTTATCTGACAGTAATGAAAAACTGTTTTTT. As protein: CASSLSDSNEKLFF.

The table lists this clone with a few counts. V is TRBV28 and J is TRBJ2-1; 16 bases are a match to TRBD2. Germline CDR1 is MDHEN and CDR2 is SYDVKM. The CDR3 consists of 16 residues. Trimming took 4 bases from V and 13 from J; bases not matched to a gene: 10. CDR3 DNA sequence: TGTGCCAGCAGTTCTCCGGGACTAGCGGGAGGGCCAATCCAGTTCTTC. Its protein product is CASSSPGLAGGPIQFF.

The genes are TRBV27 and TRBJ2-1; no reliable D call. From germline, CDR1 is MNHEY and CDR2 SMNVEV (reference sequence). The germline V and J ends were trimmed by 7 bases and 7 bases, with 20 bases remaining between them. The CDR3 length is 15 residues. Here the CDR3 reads CASTHPPFRWNEQFF. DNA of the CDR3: TGTGCCAGCACCCACCCCCCCTTTAGATGGAATGAGCAGTTCTTC.

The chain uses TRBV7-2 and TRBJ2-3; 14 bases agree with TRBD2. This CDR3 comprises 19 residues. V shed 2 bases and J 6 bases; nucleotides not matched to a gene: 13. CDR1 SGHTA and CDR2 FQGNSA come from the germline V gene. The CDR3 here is CASSLSFPTSGRALDTQYF. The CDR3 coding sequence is TGTGCCAGCAGCTTATCCTTTCCGACTAGCGGGAGGGCCCTTGATACGCAGTATTTT.

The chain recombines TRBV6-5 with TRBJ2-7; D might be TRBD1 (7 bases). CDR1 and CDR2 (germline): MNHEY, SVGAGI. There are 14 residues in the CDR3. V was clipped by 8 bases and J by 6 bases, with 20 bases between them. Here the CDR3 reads CASAGGSFIGEQYF. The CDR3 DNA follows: TGTGCCAGCGCAGGGGGGTCCTTTATCGGCGAGCAGTACTTC.

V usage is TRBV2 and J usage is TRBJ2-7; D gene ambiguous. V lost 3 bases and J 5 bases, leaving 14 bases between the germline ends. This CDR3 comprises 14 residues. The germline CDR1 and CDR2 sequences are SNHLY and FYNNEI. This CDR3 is CASSEFLTAHEQYF. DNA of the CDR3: TGTGCCAGCAGTGAGTTTCTAACAGCCCACGAGCAGTACTTC.

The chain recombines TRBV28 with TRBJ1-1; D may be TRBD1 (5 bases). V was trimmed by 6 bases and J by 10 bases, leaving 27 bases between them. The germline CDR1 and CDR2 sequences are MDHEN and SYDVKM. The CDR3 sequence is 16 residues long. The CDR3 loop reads CASRSLPGRLVESAFF. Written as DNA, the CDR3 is TGTGCCAGCAGGTCTTTACCGGGACGGCTCGTCGAGTCAGCTTTCTTT.

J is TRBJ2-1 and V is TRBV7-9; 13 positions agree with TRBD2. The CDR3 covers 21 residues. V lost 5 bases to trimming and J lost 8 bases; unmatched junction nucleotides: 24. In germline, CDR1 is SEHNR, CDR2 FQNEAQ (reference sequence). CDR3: CASSTNNAGTSGAGWRDEQFF. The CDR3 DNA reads TGTGCCAGCAGCACTAATAACGCCGGGACTAGCGGGGCGGGATGGCGAGATGAGCAGTTCTTC.

The CDR3 coding sequence is TGCGCCAGCAGCCTAGCGGGCAACTACAATGAGCAGTTCTTC. The encoded protein is CASSLAGNYNEQFF. The V gene is TRBV5-1, the J gene TRBJ2-1, with 8 positions matching TRBD2. This CDR3 contains 14 residues. The trim removed 4 bases at V and 3 bases at J, leaving 3 bases unmatched. Germline V CDR1 and CDR2: SGHRS, YFSETQ.

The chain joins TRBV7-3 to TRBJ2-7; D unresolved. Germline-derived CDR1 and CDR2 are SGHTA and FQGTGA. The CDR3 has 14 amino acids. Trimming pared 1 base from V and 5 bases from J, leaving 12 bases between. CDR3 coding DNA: TGTGCCAGCAGCTTAAGTCCAGGTAGCAACGAGCAGTACTTC. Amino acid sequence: CASSLSPGSNEQYF.

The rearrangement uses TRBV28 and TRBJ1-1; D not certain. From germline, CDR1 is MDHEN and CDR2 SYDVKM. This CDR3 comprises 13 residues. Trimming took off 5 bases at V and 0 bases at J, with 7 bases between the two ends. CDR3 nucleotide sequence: TGTGCCAGCAGTCCCCTAATGAACACTGAAGCTTTCTTT. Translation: CASSPLMNTEAFF.